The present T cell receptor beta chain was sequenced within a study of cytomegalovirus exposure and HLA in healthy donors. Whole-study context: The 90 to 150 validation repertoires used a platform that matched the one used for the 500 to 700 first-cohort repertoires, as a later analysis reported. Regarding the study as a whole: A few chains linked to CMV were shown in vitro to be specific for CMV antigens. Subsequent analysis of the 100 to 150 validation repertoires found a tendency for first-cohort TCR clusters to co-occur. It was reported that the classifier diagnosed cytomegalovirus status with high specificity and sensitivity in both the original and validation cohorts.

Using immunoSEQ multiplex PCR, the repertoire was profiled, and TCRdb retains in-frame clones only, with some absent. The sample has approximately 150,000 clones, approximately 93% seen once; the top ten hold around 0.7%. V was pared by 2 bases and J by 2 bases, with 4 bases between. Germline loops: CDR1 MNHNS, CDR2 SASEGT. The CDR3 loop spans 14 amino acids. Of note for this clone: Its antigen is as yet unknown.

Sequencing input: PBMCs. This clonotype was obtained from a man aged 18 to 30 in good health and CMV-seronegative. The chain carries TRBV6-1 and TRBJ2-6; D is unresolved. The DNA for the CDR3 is TGTGCCAGCAGTGAACTAGCTGGGGCCAACGTCCTGACTTTC. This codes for CASSELAGANVLTF.